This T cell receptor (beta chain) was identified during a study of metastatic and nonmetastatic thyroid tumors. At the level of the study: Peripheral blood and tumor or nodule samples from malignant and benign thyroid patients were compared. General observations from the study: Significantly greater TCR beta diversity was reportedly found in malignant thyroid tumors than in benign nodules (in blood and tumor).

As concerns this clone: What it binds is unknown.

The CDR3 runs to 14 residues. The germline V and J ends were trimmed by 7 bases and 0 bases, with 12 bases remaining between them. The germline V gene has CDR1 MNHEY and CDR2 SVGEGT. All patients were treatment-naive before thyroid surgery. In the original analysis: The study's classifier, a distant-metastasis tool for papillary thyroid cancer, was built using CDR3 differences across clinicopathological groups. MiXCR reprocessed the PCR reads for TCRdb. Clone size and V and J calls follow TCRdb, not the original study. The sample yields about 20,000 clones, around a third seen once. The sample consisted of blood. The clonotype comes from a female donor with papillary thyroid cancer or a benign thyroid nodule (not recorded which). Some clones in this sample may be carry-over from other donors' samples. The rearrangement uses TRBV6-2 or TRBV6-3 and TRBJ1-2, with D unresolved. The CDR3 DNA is TGTGCCAGCACCGAGGACGGGGCTAACTATGGCTACACCTTC. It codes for CASTEDGANYGYTF.